Listed below are T cell receptor beta chains from one sample, sequenced in a study of brain T cells in children with intractable seizures. The assay was immunoSEQ multiplex PCR, and TCRdb's table has in-frame clones only and misses some. The profile shows 340,000 or so clones, 93% of them singletons. Material: peripheral blood, obtained about 5 months after surgery. Every receptor here comes from a boy under two years old with tuberous sclerosis and intractable seizures. The CDR3 runs from the conserved cysteine through the conserved F or W. A D gene is named only where the DNA matches it firmly. Where a row states a size, it is once, few, many or the class of an expanded clone; other rows omit it.

>few|TRBJ1-2|TRBV3-1/TRBV3-2|TRBD1
TGTGCCAGCAGCCCGGGACAGGGGTTCTATGGCTACACCTTC
CASSPGQGFYGYTF
>NA|TRBJ1-1|TRBV28|NA
TGTGCCAGCAGTTTACCTGTTAGGAACACTGAAGCTTTCTTT
CASSLPVRNTEAFF
>NA|TRBJ2-1|TRBV29-1|NA
TGCAGCGTTGAAGACAATGAGCAGTTCTTC
CSVEDNEQFF
>NA|TRBJ2-7|TRBV24-1|TRBD2
TGTGCCACCAGTGACCGGACTAGCGGGATAGCGGCGCCCTACGAGCAGTACTTC
CATSDRTSGIAAPYEQYF
>NA|TRBJ1-2|TRBV19|NA
TGTGCCAGCTACGGCAGGGATAACTATGGCTACACCTTC
CASYGRDNYGYTF
>NA|TRBJ1-2|TRBV19|NA
TGTGCCAGTGGAAGGGGCTATGGCTACACCTTC
CASGRGYGYTF
>NA|TRBJ1-4|TRBV2|NA
TGTGCCAGCAGTGAGATTTCGGAGCTCGTATTTGGTGAAAAACTGTTTTTT
CASSEISELVFGEKLFF
>NA|TRBJ1-2|TRBV6-2/TRBV6-3|NA
TGTGCCAGCAGTAACCAAGGACGGCATCCGCAGGGCTACACCTTC
CASSNQGRHPQGYTF
>NA|TRBJ1-1|TRBV28|NA
TGTGCCAGCAGTTCATTTTCCGTGGGTCCGGCTGAAGCTTTCTTT
CASSSFSVGPAEAFF
>NA|TRBJ2-5|TRBV7-9|TRBD2
TGTGCCAGCAGCTACTCGGGGACTAGCGGGGTCCAGTACTTC
CASSYSGTSGVQYF
>once|TRBJ1-1|TRBV29-1|NA
TGCAGCGTTCTAGGTTCCCTGGGGCCGTCGAGAACTGAAGCTTTCTTT
CSVLGSLGPSRTEAFF
>NA|TRBJ2-3|TRBV5-6|NA
TGTGCCAGCAGCCTGACGAGAATAGATACGCAGTATTTT
CASSLTRIDTQYF
>NA|TRBJ1-2|TRBV11-3|NA
TGTGCCAGCAGCCCAAGCCGGGACAACCAGAATTATGGCTACACCTTC
CASSPSRDNQNYGYTF
>NA|TRBJ1-1|TRBV4-2|NA
TGTGCCAGCAGCCAAGTTCCGTCGATGAACACTGAAGCTTTCTTT
CASSQVPSMNTEAFF
>NA|TRBJ1-3|TRBV7-9|NA
TGTGCCAGCAGCTTAGTGGAAAGGGCTGGAAACACCATATATTTT
CASSLVERAGNTIYF
>NA|TRBJ1-6|TRBV5-8|TRBD1
TGTGCCAGCAGCCCCGACAGGGTCGAGGAATCACCCCTCCACTTT
CASSPDRVEESPLHF
>once|TRBJ1-1|TRBV4-2|NA
TGTGCCAGCAGCCAAGGAATTTCGGGGGTTGACACTGAAGCTTTCTTT
CASSQGISGVDTEAFF
>NA|TRBJ2-3|TRBV24-1|NA
TGTGCCACCAGGGACACGGACACAGATACGCAGTATTTT
CATRDTDTDTQYF
>NA|TRBJ1-2|TRBV5-1|TRBD1
TGCGCCAGCAAGGGAGGGACAGAGAACGGCTACACCTTC
CASKGGTENGYTF
>NA|TRBJ1-3|TRBV3-1/TRBV3-2|NA
TGTGCCAGCAGCCTCTACGGCAGGGACTCTGGAAACACCATATATTTT
CASSLYGRDSGNTIYF
>once|TRBJ2-5|TRBV24-1|NA
TGTGCCACCAGTGTCGAGATGGGACTCTCCGTTGAGACCCAGTACTTC
CATSVEMGLSVETQYF
>NA|TRBJ2-6|TRBV13|NA
TGTGCCAGCAGCTCGGCTGCCGGGACGGCTAACTCTGGGGCCAACGTCCTGACTTTC
CASSSAAGTANSGANVLTF
>NA|TRBJ2-5|TRBV15|NA
TGTGCCACCAGCAGAGATCGCCGAGGGGGGGGCATGAGAGAGACCCAGTACTTC
CATSRDRRGGGMRETQYF
>NA|TRBJ1-6|TRBV10-3|NA
TGTGCCATCAGTACCGGGGACTCCTATAATTCACCCCTCCACTTT
CAISTGDSYNSPLHF
>NA|TRBJ1-2|TRBV4-1|NA
TGCGCCAGCAGCCAAGATCAGGGCTTGGCAGGGCGGACCAATGGCTACACCTTC
CASSQDQGLAGRTNGYTF
>NA|TRBJ1-2|TRBV30|TRBD1
TGTGCTCATTACCCCCGGGACAGACCATCCTATGGCTACACCTTC
CAHYPRDRPSYGYTF
>NA|TRBJ2-2|TRBV12-3/TRBV12-4|NA
TGTGCCAGCACCCCTCGTTCCGGGGAGCTGTTTTTT
CASTPRSGELFF
>NA|TRBJ1-1|TRBV30|TRBD1
TGTGCCTGGAGGGGACAGAGTCGTTTCGGTGAAGCTTTCTTT
CAWRGQSRFGEAFF
>NA|TRBJ2-7|TRBV5-1|TRBD1
TGCGCCAGCAGCCCTGGTGACAGGGGGCCTCTCTCCTACGAGCAGTACTTC
CASSPGDRGPLSYEQYF
>NA|TRBJ1-6|TRBV25-1|NA
TGTGCCAGCAGTGTCTCGTCGGGAGGGGCCTATAATTCACCCCTCCACTTT
CASSVSSGGAYNSPLHF
>NA|TRBJ2-7|TRBV19|TRBD2
TGTGCCAGTAGTTGGGCTAGCGGGGGCTCCTACGAGCAGTACTTC
CASSWASGGSYEQYF
>NA|TRBJ2-2|TRBV4-1|NA
TGCGCCAGCAGCCAAGTGTTCCGGCGACAGATGAACACCGGGGAGCTGTTTTTT
CASSQVFRRQMNTGELFF
>NA|TRBJ1-4|TRBV11-1|NA
TGTGCCAGCAGCTCCGACCCTTTCGGCGAAAAACTGTTTTTT
CASSSDPFGEKLFF
>NA|TRBJ2-1|TRBV7-9|TRBD1
TGTGCCAGCACCCTAAGTGGGGAGACAGGGTATCGAGAGCAGTTCTTC
CASTLSGETGYREQFF
>NA|TRBJ1-6|TRBV5-4|NA
TGTGCCAGCAGCTTACCGGGACTGAATTCACCCCTCCACTTT
CASSLPGLNSPLHF
>NA|TRBJ2-7|TRBV15|NA
TGTGCCACCAGCAGAGGTATGGGGGAAACCTACGAGCAGTACTTC
CATSRGMGETYEQYF
>NA|TRBJ1-2|TRBV9|TRBD1
TGTGCCAGCAGCCTCGCGGGACAGGGTGGCTATGGCTACACCTTC
CASSLAGQGGYGYTF
>NA|TRBJ1-1|TRBV5-1|TRBD1
TGCGCCAGCAGTTATACAGGGGGCACTGAAGCTTTCTTT
CASSYTGGTEAFF
>NA|TRBJ1-1|TRBV11-1|NA
TGTGCCAGCAGCTTAGAGGGAGGCACTGAAGCTTTCTTT
CASSLEGGTEAFF
>NA|TRBJ2-3|TRBV7-9|NA
TGTGCCAGCAGCTTACGTGATACGCAGTATTTT
CASSLRDTQYF
>NA|TRBJ2-7|TRBV7-9|NA
TGTGCCAGCAGCACAACTAGCAGACCCTACGAGCAGTACTTC
CASSTTSRPYEQYF
>NA|TRBJ2-4|TRBV4-1|TRBD2
TGCGCCAGCAGCCCGGGACTAGCGGGAGGGCTAGCCAAAAACATTCAGTACTTC
CASSPGLAGGLAKNIQYF